A selection of T cell receptor beta chains follows, all from one sample in a study of technical replicates of blood from a handful of donors. Using immunoSEQ multiplex PCR, the repertoire was profiled, and TCRdb retains in-frame clones only, with some absent. This sample has about 54,000 clones, with approximately 94% found just once. Sequencing was performed on T cells isolated from PBMCs. These receptors all stem from a human donor in good health. The CDR3 runs from the conserved cysteine through the conserved F or W. For some rows the clone size is stated as once, few or many, or as a class when expanded; others skip it.

j_call | clone_size | v_call | cdr3_aa
TRBJ2-1 | - | TRBV12-5 | CASGTGTLTYNEQFF
TRBJ2-7 | - | TRBV6-6 | CATSTAYEQYF
TRBJ2-2 | - | TRBV10-2 | CASSIKPYGTGVGLGGELFF
TRBJ1-1 | - | TRBV14 | CASSWDRSKAFF
TRBJ2-5 | - | TRBV15 | CATSRRREVSGTDF
TRBJ2-7 | - | TRBV11-1 | CASSFQANYEQYF
TRBJ1-2 | - | TRBV5-4 | CASSFGERYGYTF
TRBJ2-2 | once | TRBV18 | CASSPRSAYTGELFF
TRBJ2-1 | - | TRBV6-5 | CASRLGTGYYNEQFF
TRBJ1-5 | - | TRBV6-6 | CASSYVDSFNQPQHF
TRBJ1-2 | - | TRBV6-5 | CASSYSIVYGYTF
TRBJ1-6 | - | TRBV7-9 | CASGGQGSSPLHF
TRBJ2-7 | - | TRBV5-4 | CASSTSTGSYEQYF
TRBJ2-3 | - | TRBV11-1 | CASSSRAGRTDTQYF
TRBJ2-2 | - | TRBV11-2 | CASSLVFPRAGLFPGELFF
TRBJ1-3 | - | TRBV7-8 | CASSSDRGSTGNTIYF
TRBJ1-2 | - | TRBV11-3 | CASSTHRGTSNYGYTF
TRBJ1-1 | - | TRBV5-1 | CASKSGTGDTEAFF
TRBJ2-7 | - | TRBV28 | CASSFRQVTYEQYF
TRBJ2-5 | - | TRBV28 | CASSSTGLLVQETQYF
TRBJ1-6 | - | TRBV13 | CASSPSGQGNSPLHF
TRBJ2-2 | - | TRBV11-3 | CASSAQNTGELFF
TRBJ2-4 | - | TRBV28 | CASSSGQGKNIQYF
TRBJ2-7 | - | TRBV5-4 | CASSFSAEQYF
TRBJ1-1 | - | TRBV11-3 | CASSLGQGAFGGTEAFF
TRBJ2-3 | - | TRBV29-1 | CSVETRRGDTQYF
TRBJ2-1 | - | TRBV29-1 | CSVTSASYNEQFF